Below are 20 T cell receptor beta chains sequenced from a single sample in a study (dated by TCRdb to the mid-2010s). CD4+CD25+CD127-/low cells were isolated as Tregs. Libraries were constructed by 5' RACE. TCRdb shows the sequencer as Illumina MiSeq. TCRdb itself trimmed the public reads at Q25 with fastp, ran MiXCR and retained productive beta chains. Rows matching on CDR3 protein sequence are summarized as one entry with the most common DNA and genes. For this sample the table gives about 43,000 distinct CDR3 sequences, of which about a fifth were detected only once. The top ten constitute approximately 4.7% of the sample. Material: Tregs sorted from a lymph node. All receptors come from a female donor with breast cancer.

V gene TRBV11-1 combines with J gene TRBJ2-1; D is tentatively TRBD1 or TRBD2 (6 bases each). The CDR3 is 16 amino acids. Germline CDR1 SGHAT, CDR2 FQDESV (reference sequence). Trimming removed 7 bases from V and 4 bases from J, with 20 bases in between. Here the CDR3 DNA reads TGTGCCAGCACCTCCGGGGGCGCCCGAAGATACAATGAGCAGTTCTTC. Translating gives CASTSGGARRYNEQFF.

This clonotype was seen repeatedly, ten times or more. This rearrangement joins TRBV24-1 to TRBJ2-1; D is unresolved. Germline V gene data show CDR1 as KGHDR and CDR2 as SFDVKD. The V and J ends lost 4 bases and 4 bases respectively, with 7 bases between them. This CDR3 spans 13 amino acids. CDR3 coding DNA: TGTGCCACCAGTGACGGTCTGTACAATGAGCAGTTCTTC. Translated, it gives CATSDGLYNEQFF.

This chain connects TRBV5-6 to TRBJ2-2; D not resolved. Looked up from germline, CDR1 is SGHDT and CDR2 is YYEEEE. Trimming took 4 bases from V and 0 from J, leaving 13 bases between them. The CDR3 runs to 16 residues. The CDR3 spells CASSPGGRANTGELFF. DNA of the CDR3: TGTGCCAGCAGCCCGGGTGGACGGGCGAACACCGGGGAGCTGTTTTTT.

The V gene is TRBV12-5, the J gene TRBJ1-1; D perhaps matches TRBD1 (5 bases). This CDR3 comprises 15 residues. V gave up 3 bases and J gave up 5 bases, with 16 bases separating them. Germline lookup yields CDR1 LGHNT and CDR2 FRNRAP. CDR3 in amino acids: CASGFGGIGGTEAFF. CDR3 bases: TGTGCTAGTGGTTTCGGGGGAATTGGTGGAACTGAAGCTTTCTTT.

Worth noting for this clonotype: This may be a read error, as it is one base from a much larger clone. The genes are TRBV21-1 and TRBJ2-6. TRBV21-1 is reported as a pseudogene. The CDR3 length is 16 residues. As DNA, the CDR3 is TGTGCCAGCAACAAAGGGCGGTTTTCTGGGGCCAACGTCCTGACTTTC. Amino acid sequence: CASNKGRFSGANVLTF.

The gene calls are TRBV9 and TRBJ2-5, with 8 nucleotides matching TRBD1. The CDR3 runs 15 residues. The germline V gene has CDR1 SGDLS and CDR2 YYNGEE. V dropped 2 bases and J dropped 4; count of bases not matched to a gene: 7. CDR3 DNA sequence: TGTGCCAGCAGCGTGACAGGGGCGAGGGGAGAGACCCAGTACTTC. Translated, it gives CASSVTGARGETQYF.

As for this clonotype: Sequence at one end of the junction differs from germline and may be a read error. V usage is TRBV6-1 and J usage is TRBJ2-5, with D perhaps being TRBD1 or TRBD2 (5 bases each). The CDR3 covers 15 residues. Germline values: CDR1 MNHNS, CDR2 SASEGT. CDR3 loop: CASSEARGTQEAQYF. The CDR3 DNA reads as TGTGCCAGCAGTGAAGCTCGGGGCACCCAAGAGGCCCAGTACTTC.

This clonotype was found many times. The chain is built from TRBV21-1 and TRBJ1-4; TRBD1, as called in the table, went unchecked against the DNA. TRBV21-1 is noted as a pseudogene. CDR3 size: 14 residues. The CDR3 loop reads CASSRQGTNEKLFF. CDR3 bases: TGTGCCAGCTCCCGACAGGGTACTAATGAAAAACTGTTTTTT.

This clonotype was seen many times. V and J are TRBV29-1 and TRBJ2-3, with D unclear. The CDR3 loop spans 10 amino acids. Germline V gives CDR1 SQVTM, CDR2 ANQGSEA. V was pared by 7 bases and J by 6 bases, with 8 bases between. The CDR3 sequence is CSGWTDTQYF. CDR3 coding DNA: TGCAGCGGGTGGACGGATACGCAGTATTTT.

A note on this clonotype: The germline gene is not matched at one end of the junction; a read error may be the cause. This chain connects TRBV14 to TRBJ2-7; D gene ambiguous. CDR3 length equals 15 residues. Germline loops: CDR1 SGHDN, CDR2 FVKESK. CDR3 nucleotides: TGTGCCAGCGGCCAAGATCGGGCGAGCTCCTACGAGCAGTACTTC. Encoded protein: CASGQDRASSYEQYF.

This clonotype showed up just a few times. The V and J genes are TRBV20-1 and TRBJ2-7; D is perhaps TRBD1 (8 bases). Per the germline V gene, CDR1 is DFQATT and CDR2 is SNEGSKA (reference sequence). The CDR3 runs to 13 residues. V was clipped by 3 bases and J by 3 bases, with 12 bases between them. CDR3 region: CSARDREGYEQYF. Here the CDR3 DNA reads TGCAGTGCTAGGGACAGGGAGGGCTACGAGCAGTACTTC.

The chain carries TRBV29-1 and TRBJ2-3, with D hard to call. The CDR3 spans 10 residues. Trimming shortened V by 3 bases and J by 5 bases, and 3 bases separated the two germline ends. The germline V gene has CDR1 SQVTM and CDR2 ANQGSEA. DNA of the CDR3: TGCAGCGTTGAGGAAGATACGCAGTATTTT. This translates into CSVEEDTQYF.

This clonotype was recorded many times. This chain uses TRBV5-1 with TRBJ2-2; tentatively, D is TRBD1 (6 bases). Germline V gene data show CDR1 as SGHRS and CDR2 as YFSETQ. This CDR3 region has 15 residues. V lost 9 bases to trimming and J lost 2 bases, with 17 bases between them. The CDR3 region is CATFYGDTNTGELFF. In nucleotides, the CDR3 is TGCGCCACCTTTTACGGGGACACAAACACCGGGGAGCTGTTTTTT. Variable domain in full (rest from reference TRBV5-1 and TRBJ2-2): KAGVTQTPRYLIKTRGQQVTLSCSPISGHRSVSWYQQTPGQGLQFLFEYFSETQRNKGNFPGRFSGRQFSNSRSEMNVSTLELGDSALYLCATFYGDTNTGELFFGEGSRLTVL.

The rearrangement joins TRBV29-1 to TRBJ1-2, with unresolved D. This CDR3 comprises 14 residues. Germline CDR1 SQVTM, CDR2 ANQGSEA. The V and J ends lost 0 bases and 2 bases respectively, with 10 bases between them. As DNA, the CDR3 is TGCAGCGTTGAAGATCCTAGGAGAAACTATGGCTACACCTTC. Translating it yields CSVEDPRRNYGYTF.

Remarks on this clonotype: This may stem from a read error, because a much larger clone lies one nucleotide away. The chain uses TRBV30 and TRBJ2-2; D ambiguous. Germline V gives CDR1 GTSNPN, CDR2 SVGIG (reference sequence). V shed 3 bases and J shed 5 bases, with 19 bases lying between them. The CDR3 loop spans 16 amino acids. In nucleotides, the CDR3 is TGTGCCTGGAGCGTAAGAGCGAGAGTCGGGACCGGGGAGCTGTTTTTT. Protein sequence: CAWSVRARVGTGELFF.

This rearrangement joins TRBV6-2 or TRBV6-3 to TRBJ1-1, with a possible D match to TRBD1 (6 bases). CDR3 length equals 15 residues. Trimming pared 2 bases from V and 6 bases from J, leaving 16 bases between. Looked up from germline, CDR1 is MNHEY and CDR2 is SVGEGT. The CDR3 nucleotides read TGTGCCAGCAGTTACGTGGGGTCGGGGGGCTCTGAAGCTTTCTTT. Encoded protein: CASSYVGSGGSEAFF.

This clonotype was picked up a small number of times. The CDR3 sequence: CASREGTAYPYEQYF. CDR3 DNA: TGTGCCAGCAGGGAGGGGACAGCTTATCCCTACGAGCAGTACTTC. The V gene is TRBV12-3 or TRBV12-4, the J gene TRBJ2-7; D is possibly TRBD1 (7 bases). V was pared by 6 bases and J by 2 bases, with 17 bases between. This CDR3 region has 15 residues.

This clonotype came up many times. This rearrangement joins TRBV15 to TRBJ2-1; maybe TRBD2 (6 bases). V lost 3 bases and J lost 1, with 10 bases in between. The germline CDR1 and CDR2 sequences are LNHNV and YYDKDF (reference sequence). The CDR3 has 15 amino acids. The CDR3 protein is CATSRSGTSYNEQFF. In DNA form, the CDR3 reads TGTGCCACCAGCAGGTCGGGGACTTCCTACAATGAGCAGTTCTTC.

This clonotype has at least ten counts. The CDR3 DNA follows: TGCGCCAGCAGCTTGGATGGCAGGGGTGCCTACAATGAGCAGTTCTTC. Protein product: CASSLDGRGAYNEQFF. This chain joins TRBV5-1 and TRBJ2-1, with D possibly being TRBD1 (6 bases). V was trimmed by 0 bases and J by 2 bases, leaving 12 bases between them. Germline CDR1 reads SGHRS; CDR2 reads YFSETQ. This CDR3 contains 16 residues.

This clonotype came up many times. V is TRBV20-1 and J is TRBJ2-3; 10 positions match TRBD1. The CDR3 is 14 amino acids. CDR1 is DFQATT, CDR2 SNEGSKA, per germline (reference sequence). The junction had 7 bases not matched to a gene; V was cut back by 6 bases and J by 4 bases. The CDR3 DNA reads TGCAGTGCCGGGGACAGGGGTATTTCAGATACGCAGTATTTT. Translating it yields CSAGDRGISDTQYF.